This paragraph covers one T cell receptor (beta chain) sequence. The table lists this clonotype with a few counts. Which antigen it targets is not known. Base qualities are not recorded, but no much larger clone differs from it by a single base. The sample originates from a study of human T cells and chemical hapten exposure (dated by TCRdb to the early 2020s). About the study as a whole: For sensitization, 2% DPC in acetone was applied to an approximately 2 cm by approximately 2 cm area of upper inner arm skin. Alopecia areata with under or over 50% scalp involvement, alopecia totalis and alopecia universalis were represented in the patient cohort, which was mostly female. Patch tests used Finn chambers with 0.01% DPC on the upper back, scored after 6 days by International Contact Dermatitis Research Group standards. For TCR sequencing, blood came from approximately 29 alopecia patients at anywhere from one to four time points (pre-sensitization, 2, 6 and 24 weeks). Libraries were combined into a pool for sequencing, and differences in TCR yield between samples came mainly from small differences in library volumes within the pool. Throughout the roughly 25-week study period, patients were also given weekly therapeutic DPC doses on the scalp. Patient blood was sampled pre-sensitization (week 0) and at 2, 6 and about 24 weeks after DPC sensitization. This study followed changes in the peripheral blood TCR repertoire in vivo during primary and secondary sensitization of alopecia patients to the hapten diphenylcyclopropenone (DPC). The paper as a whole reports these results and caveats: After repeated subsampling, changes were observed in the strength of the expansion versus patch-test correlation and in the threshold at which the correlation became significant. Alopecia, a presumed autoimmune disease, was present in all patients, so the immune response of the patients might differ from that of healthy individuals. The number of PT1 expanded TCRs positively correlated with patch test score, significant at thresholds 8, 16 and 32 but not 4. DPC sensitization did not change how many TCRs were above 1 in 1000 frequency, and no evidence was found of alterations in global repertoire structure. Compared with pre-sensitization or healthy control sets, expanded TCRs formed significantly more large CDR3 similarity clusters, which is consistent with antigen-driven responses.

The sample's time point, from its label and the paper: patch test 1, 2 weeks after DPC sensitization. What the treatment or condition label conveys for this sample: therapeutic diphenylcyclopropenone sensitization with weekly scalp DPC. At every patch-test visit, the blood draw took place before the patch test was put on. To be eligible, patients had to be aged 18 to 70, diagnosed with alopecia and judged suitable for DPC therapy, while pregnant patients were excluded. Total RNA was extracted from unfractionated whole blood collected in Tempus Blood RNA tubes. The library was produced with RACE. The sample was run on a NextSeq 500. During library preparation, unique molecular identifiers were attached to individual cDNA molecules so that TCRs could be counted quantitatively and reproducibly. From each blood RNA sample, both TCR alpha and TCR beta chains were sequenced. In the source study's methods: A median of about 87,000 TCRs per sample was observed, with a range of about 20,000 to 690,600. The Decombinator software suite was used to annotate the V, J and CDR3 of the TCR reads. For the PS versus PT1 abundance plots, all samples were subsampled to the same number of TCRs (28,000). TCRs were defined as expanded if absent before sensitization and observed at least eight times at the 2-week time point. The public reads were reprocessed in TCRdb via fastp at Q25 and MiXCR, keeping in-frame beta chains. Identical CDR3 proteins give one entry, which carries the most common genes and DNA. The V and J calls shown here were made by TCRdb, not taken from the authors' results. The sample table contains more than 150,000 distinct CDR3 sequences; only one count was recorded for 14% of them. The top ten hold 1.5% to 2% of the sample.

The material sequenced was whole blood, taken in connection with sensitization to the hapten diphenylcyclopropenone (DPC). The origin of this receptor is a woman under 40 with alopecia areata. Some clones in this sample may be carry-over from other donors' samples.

CDR3 sequence: CASSYSQLAGDNEQFF. The DNA sequence is given as TGTGCCAGCAGTTACTCGCAACTAGCGGGAGACAATGAGCAGTTCTTC. The V gene is TRBV6-6 and the J gene is TRBJ2-1, and TRBD2 aligns with 11 junction nucleotides. The CDR3 starts with the cysteine, ends with the phenylalanine, and has 16 residues. The sequence is cut down to CDR3 DNA, 48 bases in frame from base 1. Clipping removes 0 bases from V and 5 bases from J, with 3 as the unmatched junction base count. From a lookup of the germline V gene (reference sequence), CDR1 and CDR2 are MNHNY and SVGAGI.